This T cell receptor (beta chain) is from a study of blood T cell repertoires in COVID-19. Across the whole study: Sources were T cells, B-cell-depleted T cells, or PBMCs; the material itself was cDNA or gDNA.

Source study methods: By means of reference gene primer amplification, nucleated cell counts were estimated. TCRdb keeps only in-frame clones here, not all; method: immunoSEQ multiplex PCR. V, J and clone size are taken as reported in that table, and D and trimming were inferred from the DNA itself. The sample lists roughly 230,000 clones, about 83% occurring once. Germline loops: CDR1 SGHAT, CDR2 FQNNGV. The CDR3 covers 15 residues. V shed 5 bases, J shed 4 bases, and the junction held 8 bases outside the gene matches. The receptor's source is a human donor in a cohort sampled during active COVID-19. This chain joins TRBV11-2 and TRBJ2-5; 9 bases agree with TRBD2. Input material: peripheral blood. The CDR3, as DNA: TGTGCCAGCAGCCCCCCAGCGGGAGGTGGAGAGACCCAGTACTTC. Protein sequence: CASSPPAGGGETQYF.